The clone carrying this TCR beta chain has only one observation. The antigen is not known. Other DNA sequences within the sample encode an identical CDR3. These data come from a study of cytomegalovirus exposure and HLA in healthy donors. The wider study: An early data release held approximately 80 million unique TCRs from HLA-typed donors.

In the PCR, 60 Vbeta and 13 Jbeta primers were used. Some clones are missing from TCRdb's copy, which holds only in-frame ones; the method was immunoSEQ multiplex PCR. The table records 120,000 or so clones, 17% of them present only once. Study-wide findings and caveats: Only CMV serostatus was available as immune exposure information. In a later analysis, TCR beta V- and J-gene trimming showed a link to a missense DCLRE1C variant. Some V segments, including TRBV6-2 and TRBV6-3, were excluded as indistinguishable.

The CDR3 length is 13 residues. Germline lookup yields CDR1 MDHEN and CDR2 SYDVKM. This clonotype originated in a female donor in good health and CMV-seropositive. The V call is TRBV28, the J call TRBJ1-1; 8 bases align to TRBD1. Sequencing input: PBMCs. CDR3 DNA: TGTGCTTACGGGACAGGAATGAACACTGAAGCTTTCTTT. Translated: CAYGTGMNTEAFF.